The following is a TCR beta chain sequence with its context. Its specificity is not known. Vbeta (60) and Jbeta (13) primers were used in the PCR. In the authors' methods: A later analysis tallied some 80 million unique TCR beta chains, around 11 million of them shared. Sequenced by immunoSEQ multiplex PCR; TCRdb stores in-frame clones only, minus some. That table gives V, J and clone size, and the DNA gave D and trimming. Across more than 95,000 clones, the top ten clones capture 2% to 2.5% of the sample. This entry comes from a study of cytomegalovirus exposure and HLA in healthy donors. The germline gives CDR1 SGHRS, CDR2 YFSETQ. The CDR3 is 16 amino acids. V was pared by 4 bases and J by 10 bases, with 11 bases of the junction left unmatched. Study-level points and caveats: In a later analysis, TCR association rates varied by HLA locus: DRB1 most, HLA-C fewest. For most TCR beta V segments, an earlier analysis put the productive rate at about 87% or about 30% of the time.

Source material: PBMCs. V and J are TRBV5-1 and TRBJ2-1; 13 positions agree with TRBD2. The sequence came from a man aged 35-49 years in good health and CMV-seronegative. The DNA for the CDR3 is TGCGCCAGCAGCGTAGGGACTAGCGGGATACTAGGCGAGCAGTTCTTC. As protein: CASSVGTSGILGEQFF.